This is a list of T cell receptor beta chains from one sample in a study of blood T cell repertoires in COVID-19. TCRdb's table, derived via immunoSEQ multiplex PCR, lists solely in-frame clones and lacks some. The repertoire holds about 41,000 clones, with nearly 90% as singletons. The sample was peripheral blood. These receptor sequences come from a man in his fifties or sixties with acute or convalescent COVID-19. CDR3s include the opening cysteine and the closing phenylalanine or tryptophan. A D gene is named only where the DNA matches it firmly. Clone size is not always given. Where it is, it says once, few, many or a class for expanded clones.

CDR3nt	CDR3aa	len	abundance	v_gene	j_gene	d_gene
TGTGCCAGCAGTCGACTCCTATACTACGAGCAGTACTTC	CASSRLLYYEQYF	13	-	TRBV14	TRBJ2-7	-
TGTGCCAGCACCCCCGGGTTGGGAAACACCATATATTTT	CASTPGLGNTIYF	13	-	TRBV6-5	TRBJ1-3	-
TGTGCCAGCAGTTACTGGGGGGGGGCAGACAATCAGCCCCAGCATTTT	CASSYWGGADNQPQHF	16	once	TRBV6-2/TRBV6-3	TRBJ1-5	-
TGCGCCAGCAGCCAAGAACAGGGACCCTACGAGCAGTACTTC	CASSQEQGPYEQYF	14	-	TRBV4-3	TRBJ2-7	-
TGTGCCAGCAGTTTCTTAATGACAGGGGGTAACGAGCAGTACTTC	CASSFLMTGGNEQYF	15	-	TRBV27	TRBJ2-7	TRBD1
TGTGCCAGCAGCGTAGAAGGGCTAGCGGGTGGCGAGCAGTACTTC	CASSVEGLAGGEQYF	15	-	TRBV9	TRBJ2-7	TRBD2
TGTGCCAGCAGCGAGACAGGGGCGGGGGACACTGAAGCTTTCTTT	CASSETGAGDTEAFF	15	-	TRBV5-4	TRBJ1-1	TRBD1
TGTGCCAGCAGTCCCCGGGCTAGCGGGGCTAGCACAGATACGCAGTATTTT	CASSPRASGASTDTQYF	17	-	TRBV27	TRBJ2-3	TRBD2
TGTGCCAGCAGCACTCGGACGGAGGGGGGCTACACCTTC	CASSTRTEGGYTF	13	-	TRBV9	TRBJ1-2	-
TGTGCCACTAAAGCCGGGACAGGGGTTTCCGGGGAGCTGTTTTTT	CATKAGTGVSGELFF	15	-	TRBV19	TRBJ2-2	TRBD1
TGCGCCAGCAGCTTGGGCTCTAGCGGGGATGGGGATACGCAGTATTTT	CASSLGSSGDGDTQYF	16	-	TRBV5-1	TRBJ2-3	TRBD2
TGTGCCAGCAGTTACGGAGCTGCAACTAATGAAAAACTGTTTTTT	CASSYGAATNEKLFF	15	-	TRBV6-5	TRBJ1-4	-
TGTGCCAGCAGATCACTTTCAGGGGGGACCTATGGCTACACCTTC	CASRSLSGGTYGYTF	15	-	TRBV28	TRBJ1-2	TRBD1
TGCGCCAGCAGCCAAGTATCCGGGGCTGGGGCCAACGTCCTGACTTTC	CASSQVSGAGANVLTF	16	-	TRBV4-3	TRBJ2-6	-
TGCGCCAGCAGCCAAAGACCCGAGGGCGGGGAGCTGTTTTTT	CASSQRPEGGELFF	14	-	TRBV4-3	TRBJ2-2	-
TGTGCCAGCAGTGCCCTCGGAGCCTATGGCTACACCTTC	CASSALGAYGYTF	13	-	TRBV2	TRBJ1-2	-
TGTGCCAGCAGCCGGGACAGGGCCTGGACAGATACGCAGTATTTT	CASSRDRAWTDTQYF	15	-	TRBV9	TRBJ2-3	TRBD1
TGTGCCAGCAGTTACTCTTACAGGGGACGCAATCAGCCCCAGCATTTT	CASSYSYRGRNQPQHF	16	-	TRBV6-2/TRBV6-3	TRBJ1-5	TRBD1
TGTGCCAGCAGCTTATGGACAGGGACTTATAGCAATCAGCCCCAGCATTTT	CASSLWTGTYSNQPQHF	17	few	TRBV7-9	TRBJ1-5	TRBD1
TGTGCCTGGGGGCGGTCGCCGAGTTCCACAGATACGCAGTATTTT	CAWGRSPSSTDTQYF	15	-	TRBV30	TRBJ2-3	-
TGTGCCAGCAGCCCAAGCCAGGGCTCCTACAATGAGCAGTTCTTC	CASSPSQGSYNEQFF	15	few	TRBV11-3	TRBJ2-1	-
TGTGCCAGTAGTATCAGGGGCACCACTGAGCAGTTCTTC	CASSIRGTTEQFF	13	-	TRBV19	TRBJ2-1	-
TGTGCCAGCAGTGAATTAACCGACAGGGGTGGCGGCTACACCTTC	CASSELTDRGGGYTF	15	-	TRBV25-1	TRBJ1-2	TRBD1
TGTGCCAGCAGTGACCCGGGACAAGGAAACACTGAAGCTTTCTTT	CASSDPGQGNTEAFF	15	-	TRBV6-1	TRBJ1-1	-
TGTGCCAGCAGCTTAGCCGCAGGGGTGAACACTGAAGCTTTCTTT	CASSLAAGVNTEAFF	15	-	TRBV7-2	TRBJ1-1	-
TGTGCCACCAGTGATACGCGGACAGGGGGCTTGAATCAGCCCCAGCATTTT	CATSDTRTGGLNQPQHF	17	-	TRBV24-1	TRBJ1-5	TRBD1
TGTGCCAGTACCGATTCCGGGGTCGGCTACACCTTC	CASTDSGVGYTF	12	-	TRBV19	TRBJ1-2	-
TGTGCCAGCAGCTTAGCGCTGCGTCTAGCGGGGGTGACCGGGGAGCTGTTTTTT	CASSLALRLAGVTGELFF	18	-	TRBV7-8	TRBJ2-2	TRBD2
TGTGCCAGCAGCTTGGGAGGGGGGACAGCCTACGAGCAGTACTTC	CASSLGGGTAYEQYF	15	-	TRBV5-4	TRBJ2-7	-
TGTGCCAGCAGACCAGACAGGGCCATGAACACTGAAGCTTTCTTT	CASRPDRAMNTEAFF	15	-	TRBV7-9	TRBJ1-1	TRBD1
TGTGCCAGCAGCGGAAAAACAGGGGTACAGCAGTTCTTC	CASSGKTGVQQFF	13	-	TRBV7-2	TRBJ2-1	TRBD1
TGTGCCACCAGTGACCCCGGGCTAGCGAGGCCCGGGGAGCTGTTTTTT	CATSDPGLARPGELFF	16	-	TRBV24-1	TRBJ2-2	-
TGTGCCAGCAGCGTAGGGGATGCGGGGGTCTTCGAGCAGTACTTC	CASSVGDAGVFEQYF	15	-	TRBV9	TRBJ2-7	TRBD2
TGCGCCAGCAGTGCCTCCGGTACGGCTGGAAACACCATATATTTT	CASSASGTAGNTIYF	15	-	TRBV10-2	TRBJ1-3	-